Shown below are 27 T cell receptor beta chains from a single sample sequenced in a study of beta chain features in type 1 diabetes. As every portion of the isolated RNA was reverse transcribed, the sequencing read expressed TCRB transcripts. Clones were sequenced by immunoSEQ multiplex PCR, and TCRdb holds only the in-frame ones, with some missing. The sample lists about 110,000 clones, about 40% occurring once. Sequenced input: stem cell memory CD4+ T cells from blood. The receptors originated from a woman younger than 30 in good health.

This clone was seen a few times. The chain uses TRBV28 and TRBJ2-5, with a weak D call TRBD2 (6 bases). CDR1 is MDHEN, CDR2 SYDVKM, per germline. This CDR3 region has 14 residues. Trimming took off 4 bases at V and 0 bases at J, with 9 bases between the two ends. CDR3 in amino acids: CASSSGDYQETQYF. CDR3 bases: TGTGCCAGCAGTTCCGGGGACTACCAAGAGACCCAGTACTTC. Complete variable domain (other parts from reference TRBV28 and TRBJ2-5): DVKVTQSSRYLVKRTGEKVFLECVQDMDHENMFWYRQDPGLGLRLIYFSYDVKMKEKGDIPEGYSVSREKKERFSLILESASTNQTSMYLCASSSGDYQETQYFGPGTRLLVL.

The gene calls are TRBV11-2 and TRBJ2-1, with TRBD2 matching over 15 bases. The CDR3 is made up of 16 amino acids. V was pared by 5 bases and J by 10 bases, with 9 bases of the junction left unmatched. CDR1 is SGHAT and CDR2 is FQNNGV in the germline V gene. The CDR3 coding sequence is TGTGCCAGCAGCAAACTCGGGACTAGCGGGGGGAGGGAGCAGTTCTTC. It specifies CASSKLGTSGGREQFF.

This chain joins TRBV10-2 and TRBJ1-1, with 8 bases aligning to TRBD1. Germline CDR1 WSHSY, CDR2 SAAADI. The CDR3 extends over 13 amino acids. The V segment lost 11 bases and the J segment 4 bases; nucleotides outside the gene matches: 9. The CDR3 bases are TGCGCCGGACAACAGGGGGTCGGCACTGAAGCTTTCTTT. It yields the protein CAGQQGVGTEAFF.

CDR3 sequence: CASSLYLERDRGNEQFF. In nucleotides, the CDR3 is TGTGCCAGCAGTTTATACCTTGAACGGGACAGGGGGAATGAGCAGTTCTTC. The V gene is TRBV28, the J gene TRBJ2-1, with TRBD1 matching over 11 bases. The CDR3 spans 17 residues. Germline CDR1 reads MDHEN; CDR2 reads SYDVKM. The junction had 9 bases not matched to a gene; V was cut back by 1 base and J by 7 bases.

The CDR3 loop reads CASSPSWGDRFSYEQYF. The CDR3 DNA reads TGTGCCAGCAGCCCCTCCTGGGGGGACCGCTTTTCGTACGAGCAGTACTTC. This chain uses TRBV7-6 with TRBJ2-7, with D possibly TRBD2 on 6 matching bases. This CDR3 contains 17 residues. Germline V gene sequence: CDR1 SGHVS, CDR2 FNYEAQ. Trimming left V 5 bases short and J 4 bases short, with 24 bases between.

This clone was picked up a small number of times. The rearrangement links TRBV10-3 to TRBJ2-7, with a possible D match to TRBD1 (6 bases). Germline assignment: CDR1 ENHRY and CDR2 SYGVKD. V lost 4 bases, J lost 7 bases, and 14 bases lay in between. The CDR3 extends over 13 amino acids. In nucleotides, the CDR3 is TGTGCCATCAGTGGGGTGGGGGCGCGTGAGCAGTACTTC. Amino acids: CAISGVGAREQYF.

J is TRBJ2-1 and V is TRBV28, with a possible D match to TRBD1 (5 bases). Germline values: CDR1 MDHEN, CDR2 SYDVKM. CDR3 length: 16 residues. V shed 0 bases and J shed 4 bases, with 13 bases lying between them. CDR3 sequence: CASSLWGRAIYNEQFF. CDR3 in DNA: TGTGCCAGCAGTTTATGGGGCAGGGCGATATACAATGAGCAGTTCTTC.

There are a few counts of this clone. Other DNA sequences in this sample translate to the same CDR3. The CDR3 region has the DNA TGTGCCAGCAGCTTTACCGTCGGGAGCTACGAGCAGTACTTC. Its protein is CASSFTVGSYEQYF. The chain has TRBV7-9 and TRBJ2-7; possible D gene TRBD2, 6 bases. The germline gives CDR1 SEHNR, CDR2 FQNEAQ (reference sequence). The CDR3 contains 14 residues. Between the trimmed V and J ends, which lost 3 bases and 3 bases, there was a span of 12 bases.

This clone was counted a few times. CDR3 nucleotide sequence: TGTGCCAGCAGTTACTATTTTGGTCGGGAGAAGTACGAGCAGTACTTC. This encodes CASSYYFGREKYEQYF. V and J are TRBV6-5 and TRBJ2-7; D is possibly TRBD2 (6 bases). The CDR3 spans 16 residues. Trimming removed 1 base at V and 4 bases at J, with 17 bases between. From germline, CDR1 is MNHEY and CDR2 SVGAGI.

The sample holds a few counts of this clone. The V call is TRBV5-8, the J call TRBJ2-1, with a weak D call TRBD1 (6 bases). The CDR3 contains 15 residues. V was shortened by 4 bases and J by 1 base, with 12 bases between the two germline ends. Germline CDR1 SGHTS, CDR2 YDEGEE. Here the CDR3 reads CASSPVGASYNEQFF. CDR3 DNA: TGTGCCAGCAGCCCGGTGGGGGCGTCCTACAATGAGCAGTTCTTC.

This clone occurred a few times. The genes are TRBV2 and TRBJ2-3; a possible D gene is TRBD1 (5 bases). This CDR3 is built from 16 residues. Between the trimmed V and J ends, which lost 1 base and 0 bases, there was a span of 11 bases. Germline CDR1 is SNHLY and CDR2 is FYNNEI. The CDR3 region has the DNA TGTGCCAGCAGTGAAGTAGGCAGGGCGAGCACAGATACGCAGTATTTT. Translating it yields CASSEVGRASTDTQYF.

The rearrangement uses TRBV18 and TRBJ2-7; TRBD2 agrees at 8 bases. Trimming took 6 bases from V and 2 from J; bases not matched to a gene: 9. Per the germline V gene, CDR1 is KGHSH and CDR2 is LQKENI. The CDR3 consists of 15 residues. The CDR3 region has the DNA TGTGCCAGCTCGCCGGAGGGCGGGAGGCCCTACGAGCAGTACTTC. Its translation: CASSPEGGRPYEQYF.

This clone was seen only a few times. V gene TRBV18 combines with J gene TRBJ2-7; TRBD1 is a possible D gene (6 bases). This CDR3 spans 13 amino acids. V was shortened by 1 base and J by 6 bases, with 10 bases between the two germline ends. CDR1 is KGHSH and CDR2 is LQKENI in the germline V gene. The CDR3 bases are TGTGCCAGCTCACCACGGACAGTGAGCGAGCAGTACTTC. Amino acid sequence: CASSPRTVSEQYF.

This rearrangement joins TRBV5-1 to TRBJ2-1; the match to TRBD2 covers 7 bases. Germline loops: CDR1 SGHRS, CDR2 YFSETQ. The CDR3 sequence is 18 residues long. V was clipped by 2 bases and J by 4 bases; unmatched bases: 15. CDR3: CASSLGGVGGSQYNEQFF. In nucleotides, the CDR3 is TGCGCCAGCAGCTTAGGTGGCGTAGGCGGGAGTCAATACAATGAGCAGTTCTTC. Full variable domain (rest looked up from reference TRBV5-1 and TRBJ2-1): KAGVTQTPRYLIKTRGQQVTLSCSPISGHRSVSWYQQTPGQGLQFLFEYFSETQRNKGNFPGRFSGRQFSNSRSEMNVSTLELGDSALYLCASSLGGVGGSQYNEQFFGPGTRLTVL.

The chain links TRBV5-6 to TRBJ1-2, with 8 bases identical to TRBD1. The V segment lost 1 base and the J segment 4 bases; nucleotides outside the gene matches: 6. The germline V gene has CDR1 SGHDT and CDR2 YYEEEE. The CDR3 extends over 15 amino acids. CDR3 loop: CASSLLSGQVYGYTF. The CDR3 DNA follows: TGTGCCAGCAGCTTGCTCTCGGGACAGGTCTATGGCTACACCTTC.

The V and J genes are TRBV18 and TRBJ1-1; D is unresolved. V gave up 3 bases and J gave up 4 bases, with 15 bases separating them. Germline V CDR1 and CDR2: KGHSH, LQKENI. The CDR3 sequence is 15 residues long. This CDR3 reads CASSPLLGPRTEAFF. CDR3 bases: TGTGCCAGCTCACCTCTGCTAGGCCCGCGCACTGAAGCTTTCTTT.

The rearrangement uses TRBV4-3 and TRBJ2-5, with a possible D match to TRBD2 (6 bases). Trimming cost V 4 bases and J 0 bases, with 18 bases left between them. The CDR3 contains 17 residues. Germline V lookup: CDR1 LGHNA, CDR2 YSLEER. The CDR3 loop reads CASSPRESGGNQETQYF. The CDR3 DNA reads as TGCGCCAGCAGCCCCCGGGAGTCTGGCGGGAACCAAGAGACCCAGTACTTC.

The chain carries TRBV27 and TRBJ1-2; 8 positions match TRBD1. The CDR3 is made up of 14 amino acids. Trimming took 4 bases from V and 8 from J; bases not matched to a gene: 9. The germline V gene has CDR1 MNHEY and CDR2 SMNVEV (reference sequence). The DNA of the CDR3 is TGTGCCAGCAGTTCACCCGGACAGGGTAGAGGCTACACCTTC. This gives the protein CASSSPGQGRGYTF.

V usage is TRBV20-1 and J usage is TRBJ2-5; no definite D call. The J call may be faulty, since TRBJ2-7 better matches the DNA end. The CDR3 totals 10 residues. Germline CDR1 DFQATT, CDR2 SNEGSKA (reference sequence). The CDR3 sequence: CSAERNEQYF. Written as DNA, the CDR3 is TGCAGTGCCGAGAGGAACGAGCAGTACTTC.

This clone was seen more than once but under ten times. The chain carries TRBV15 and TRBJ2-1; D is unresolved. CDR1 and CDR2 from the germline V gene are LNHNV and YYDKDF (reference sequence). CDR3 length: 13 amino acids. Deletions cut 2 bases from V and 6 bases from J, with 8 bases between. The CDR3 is CATSRTNLNEQFF. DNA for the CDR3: TGTGCCACCAGCAGAACAAACCTCAATGAGCAGTTCTTC.

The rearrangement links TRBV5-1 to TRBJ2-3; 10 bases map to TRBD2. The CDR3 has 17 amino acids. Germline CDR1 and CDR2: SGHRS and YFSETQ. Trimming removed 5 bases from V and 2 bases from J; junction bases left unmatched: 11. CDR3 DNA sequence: TGCGCCAGCAGATCCAGCGGGAGGGCCGGGGACACAGATACGCAGTATTTT. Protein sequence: CASRSSGRAGDTDTQYF. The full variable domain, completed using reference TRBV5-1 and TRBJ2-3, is KAGVTQTPRYLIKTRGQQVTLSCSPISGHRSVSWYQQTPGQGLQFLFEYFSETQRNKGNFPGRFSGRQFSNSRSEMNVSTLELGDSALYLCASRSSGRAGDTDTQYFGPGTRLTVL.

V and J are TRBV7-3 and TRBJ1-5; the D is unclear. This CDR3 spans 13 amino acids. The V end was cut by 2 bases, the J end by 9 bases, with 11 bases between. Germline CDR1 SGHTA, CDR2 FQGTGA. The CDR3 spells CASSLSYGGPQHF. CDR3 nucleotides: TGTGCCAGCAGCTTATCATACGGAGGGCCCCAGCATTTT.

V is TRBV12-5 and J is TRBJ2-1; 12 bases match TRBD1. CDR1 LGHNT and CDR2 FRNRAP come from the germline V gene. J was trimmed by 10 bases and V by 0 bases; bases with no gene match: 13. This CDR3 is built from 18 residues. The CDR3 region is CASGLVYSIGGQGAEQFF. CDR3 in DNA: TGTGCTAGTGGTTTGGTATATTCAATAGGGGGACAGGGGGCGGAGCAGTTCTTC.

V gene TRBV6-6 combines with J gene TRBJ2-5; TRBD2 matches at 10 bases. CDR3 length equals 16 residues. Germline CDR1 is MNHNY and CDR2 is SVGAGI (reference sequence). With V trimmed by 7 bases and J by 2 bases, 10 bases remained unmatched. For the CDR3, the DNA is TGTGCCAGCAAACTCCAAAGCGGGAGGGCACAAGAGACCCAGTACTTC. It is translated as CASKLQSGRAQETQYF.

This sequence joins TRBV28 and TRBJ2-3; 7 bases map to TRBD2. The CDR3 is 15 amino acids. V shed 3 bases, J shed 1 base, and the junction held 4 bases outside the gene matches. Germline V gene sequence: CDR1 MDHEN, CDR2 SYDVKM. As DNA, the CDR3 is TGTGCCAGCAGTTTTTCAGGGAGGGGCACAGATACGCAGTATTTT. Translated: CASSFSGRGTDTQYF.

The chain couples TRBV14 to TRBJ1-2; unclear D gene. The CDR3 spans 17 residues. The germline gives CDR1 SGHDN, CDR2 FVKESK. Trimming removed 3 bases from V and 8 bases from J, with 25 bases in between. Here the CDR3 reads CASSQTIQSRLTRGYTF. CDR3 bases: TGTGCCAGCAGCCAGACGATTCAATCTCGACTCACGAGAGGCTACACCTTC.

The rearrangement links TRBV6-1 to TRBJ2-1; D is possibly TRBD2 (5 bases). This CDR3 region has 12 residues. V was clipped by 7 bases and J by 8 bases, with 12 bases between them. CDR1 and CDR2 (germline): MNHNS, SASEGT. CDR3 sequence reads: CASTLTNYEQFF. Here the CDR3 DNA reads TGTGCCAGCACCTTGACTAATTATGAGCAGTTCTTC.